Below are 20 T cell receptor beta chains sequenced from a single sample in a study of CD4+ T cells in melanoma. TCRdb's copy holds only in-frame clones and misses some; the assay was immunoSEQ multiplex PCR. This table has roughly 110,000 clones, over 80% appearing once. Sequenced sample: peripheral blood. The receptors shown here come from a human donor with melanoma.

CDR3 sequence reads: CASSVGQFGSPLHF. For the CDR3, the DNA is TGTGCCAGCAGCGTAGGGCAGTTCGGTTCACCCCTCCACTTT. The rearrangement joins TRBV9 to TRBJ1-6; D is uncertain. The CDR3 contains 14 residues. The ends were cut back, 0 bases at V and 9 bases at J, with 10 bases in the middle. CDR1 is SGDLS, CDR2 YYNGEE, per germline.

V and J are TRBV7-2 and TRBJ1-5; 8 nucleotides match TRBD1. The CDR3 contains 16 residues. Germline assignment: CDR1 SGHTA and CDR2 FQGNSA. The junction had 8 bases not matched to a gene; V was cut back by 5 bases and J by 2 bases. CDR3 sequence reads: CASSPRQGTRNQPQHF. DNA for the CDR3: TGTGCCAGCAGCCCACGACAGGGGACCCGCAATCAGCCCCAGCATTTT.

This rearrangement joins TRBV28 to TRBJ1-2, with D tentatively TRBD1 (5 bases). Trimming stripped 5 bases from V and 6 bases from J, with 25 bases between. Germline CDR1 and CDR2: MDHEN and SYDVKM. CDR3 length: 17 residues. The CDR3 DNA follows: TGTGCCAGCAGTCCGCGACTCTACAGGAGCCTTTCACATGGCTACACCTTC. This sequence encodes CASSPRLYRSLSHGYTF.

This clone appeared a few times. This rearrangement joins TRBV30 to TRBJ1-2; 10 bases are a match to TRBD1. Germline V gene lookup returns CDR1 GTSNPN and CDR2 SVGIG (reference sequence). CDR3 length: 14 amino acids. Germline trimming cut 0 bases from V and 4 bases from J; bases unmatched to any gene: 2. CDR3 in DNA: TGTGCCTGGAGTGTGGGACAGGGGAGCTATGGCTACACCTTC. As protein: CAWSVGQGSYGYTF.

The chain carries TRBV5-1 and TRBJ2-1; D could derive from TRBD1 or TRBD2 (5 bases each). V was trimmed by 0 bases and J by 5 bases, leaving 9 bases between them. Germline V CDR1 and CDR2: SGHRS, YFSETQ. CDR3 length equals 14 residues. The CDR3 here is CASSLGGANNEQFF. In DNA, the CDR3 is TGCGCCAGCAGCTTGGGAGGGGCAAACAATGAGCAGTTCTTC.

Comments on this clone: This specimen includes other DNA sequences encoding the same CDR3. The chain carries TRBV7-2 and TRBJ2-7; D remains unclear. The CDR3 has 12 residues. Germline V gene sequence: CDR1 SGHTA, CDR2 FQGNSA. With 3 bases removed from V and 0 bases from J, the gap between germline ends came to 3 bases. The CDR3 nucleotides are TGTGCCAGCAGCTTCAGCTCCTACGAGCAGTACTTC. Translation gives CASSFSSYEQYF.

The sample holds one count of this clone. CDR3 sequence (DNA): TGTGCCAGCAGCGTAGGGATCGAAAACACTGAAGCTTTCTTT. Its translation is CASSVGIENTEAFF. The V gene is TRBV9, the J gene TRBJ1-1; no clear D gene. The ends were cut back, 0 bases at V and 2 bases at J, with 8 bases in the middle. There are 14 residues in the CDR3. The germline gives CDR1 SGDLS, CDR2 YYNGEE.

The chain combines TRBV4-1 with TRBJ1-2; the D gene is possibly TRBD1 (6 bases). This CDR3 spans 16 amino acids. Trimming took off 2 bases at V and 5 bases at J, with 18 bases between the two ends. Germline-derived CDR1 and CDR2 are MGHRA and YSYEKL. CDR3: CASSQTDSRYSYGYTF. The CDR3 bases are TGCGCCAGCAGCCAAACGGACAGCAGATACTCGTATGGCTACACCTTC.

Here the CDR3 DNA reads TGTGCCAGCAGTACTACTAGGTTGGGAGGCTACACCTTC. Protein sequence: CASSTTRLGGYTF. V gene TRBV28 combines with J gene TRBJ1-2, with unresolved D. Germline V gene data show CDR1 as MDHEN and CDR2 as SYDVKM. V was shortened by 5 bases and J by 8 bases, with 15 bases between the two germline ends. CDR3 length: 13 amino acids.

The chain has TRBV6-6 and TRBJ2-2, with 7 bases that match TRBD1. The germline gives CDR1 MNHNY, CDR2 SVGAGI (reference sequence). J lost 7 bases, V lost 6 bases, and 8 bases had no gene match. The CDR3 has 14 amino acids. The CDR3 loop reads CASSQGGRVGELFF. The CDR3 bases are TGTGCCAGCAGCCAAGGGGGCAGGGTCGGGGAGCTGTTTTTT.

This clone was seen a single time. CDR3 DNA sequence: TGTGCCAGCAGCTTAGTGGGCACCACAAACTCTGGAAACACCATATATTTT. Its protein is CASSLVGTTNSGNTIYF. V is TRBV5-6 and J is TRBJ1-3; D unclear. This CDR3 is built from 17 residues. V gave up 2 bases and J gave up 0 bases, with 15 bases separating them. From germline, CDR1 is SGHDT and CDR2 YYEEEE.

The V gene is TRBV4-2, the J gene TRBJ2-2; D is possibly TRBD1 (6 bases). The CDR3 consists of 15 residues. V was clipped by 1 base and J by 2 bases, with 8 bases between them. CDR1 and CDR2 from the germline V gene are LGHNA and YNFKEQ. DNA of the CDR3: TGTGCCAGCAGCCAAGTACAGGGAAACACCGGGGAGCTGTTTTTT. This codes for CASSQVQGNTGELFF.

The V gene is TRBV5-4, the J gene TRBJ2-1; 7 positions match TRBD1. V was clipped by 0 bases and J by 3 bases; unmatched bases: 3. From germline, CDR1 is SGHNT and CDR2 YYREEE (reference sequence). The CDR3 contains 15 residues. CDR3 protein: CASSLDRGDYNEQFF. CDR3 bases: TGTGCCAGCAGCTTGGACAGGGGCGACTACAATGAGCAGTTCTTC.

The J gene is TRBJ2-7, the V gene TRBV9, with a possible D match to TRBD2 (5 bases). CDR1 SGDLS and CDR2 YYNGEE come from the germline V gene. The CDR3 runs 15 residues. V was shortened by 0 bases and J by 4 bases, with 14 bases between the two germline ends. CDR3 in DNA: TGTGCCAGCAGCGTAGGAGGTGGGAGTCTGTACGAGCAGTACTTC. Translating gives CASSVGGGSLYEQYF.

This rearrangement joins TRBV7-8 to TRBJ2-5; 10 bases are a match to TRBD2. CDR1 SGHVS and CDR2 FQNEAQ come from the germline V gene. Trimming cost V 4 bases and J 3 bases; bases outside gene matches: 8. The CDR3 sequence is 16 residues long. CDR3 in DNA: TGTGCCAGCAGCTATGGAGCGGGGGGGGTCGAAGAGACCCAGTACTTC. Its translation is CASSYGAGGVEETQYF.

V and J are TRBV7-3 and TRBJ2-5; 8 bases fit TRBD2. V shed 1 base, J shed 1 base, and the junction held 5 bases outside the gene matches. CDR1 and CDR2 (germline): SGHTA, FQGTGA. The CDR3 has 16 amino acids. DNA for the CDR3: TGTGCCAGCAGCTTAAATAGCGGGGTGCCCCAAGAGACCCAGTACTTC. It yields the protein CASSLNSGVPQETQYF.

This clone was detected a few times. This chain uses TRBV10-1 with TRBJ1-5, with 7 nucleotides matching TRBD1. This CDR3 region has 15 residues. Germline CDR1 WNHNN, CDR2 SYGVQD (reference sequence). The V segment lost 6 bases and the J segment 0 bases; nucleotides outside the gene matches: 5. This CDR3 is CASSKTGDSNQPQHF. The CDR3 region has the DNA TGCGCCAGCAGCAAAACAGGGGATAGCAATCAGCCCCAGCATTTT.

As concerns this clone: Other DNA variants within this sample encode the same CDR3. This sequence joins TRBV5-1 and TRBJ1-1, with D perhaps matching TRBD1 (5 bases). The CDR3 loop spans 13 amino acids. CDR1 is SGHRS, CDR2 YFSETQ, per germline. Trimming removed 5 bases from V and 1 base from J, with 9 bases in between. CDR3 DNA: TGCGCCAGCAGTCGGGACGGGAACACTGAAGCTTTCTTT. It codes for CASSRDGNTEAFF.

The chain is built from TRBV19 and TRBJ2-6; D possibly corresponds to TRBD1 (7 bases). Germline lookup yields CDR1 LNHDA and CDR2 SQIVND (reference sequence). This CDR3 contains 17 residues. Trimming shortened V by 6 bases and J by 2 bases, and 17 bases separated the two germline ends. The CDR3 loop reads CASSIRQGGAGANVLTF. For the CDR3, the DNA is TGTGCCAGTAGCATCAGACAGGGAGGCGCTGGGGCCAACGTCCTGACTTTC.

The chain employs TRBV7-2 and TRBJ2-7, with D perhaps matching TRBD1 (7 bases). CDR3 size: 15 residues. V lost 4 bases and J 7 bases, leaving 20 bases between the germline ends. Per germline, CDR1 SGHTA and CDR2 FQGNSA. The CDR3 loop reads CASSSRTGGGREQYF. CDR3 sequence (DNA): TGTGCCAGCAGCTCCCGGACAGGAGGGGGAAGGGAGCAGTACTTC.